The clone carrying this T cell receptor (beta chain) was counted between two and nine times. This record belongs to a study of beta chain features in type 1 diabetes. The V gene's germline CDR1 is SGDLS and CDR2 YYNGEE. The CDR3 consists of 13 residues. The V end lost 0 bases, the J end lost 6 bases, and 10 bases lay between the germline ends. The whole isolated RNA underwent reverse transcription, so sequencing captured expressed TCRB transcripts. Sequencing used immunoSEQ multiplex PCR; TCRdb keeps in-frame clones, though not all of them. Of 810,000 or so clones detected, 15% to 20% appear once; the ten largest clones hold roughly 0.025%.

Sequenced input: naive CD4+ T cells from blood. The sequence was obtained from a woman aged 18-29 years in good health. This chain connects TRBV9 to TRBJ2-7; D unclear. The CDR3 DNA is TGTGCCAGCAGCGTAGAATCTTTGGGCGAGCAGTACTTC. This codes for CASSVESLGEQYF.